The clone carrying this T cell receptor (beta chain) was seen a single time. The data stem from a study of blood T cell repertoires in COVID-19. Profiling relied on immunoSEQ multiplex PCR, and the TCRdb table lists in-frame clones only, not all of them. The sample holds roughly 100,000 clones; approximately 81% are singletons and the top ten take 30% to 45%. Germline loops: CDR1 MNHEY, CDR2 SVGEGT. V lost 2 bases to trimming and J lost 7 bases; unmatched junction nucleotides: 4. The CDR3 sequence is 14 residues long. Material for sequencing was peripheral blood. The genes are TRBV6-2 or TRBV6-3 and TRBJ2-2, with TRBD1 matching 7 bases. This receptor was obtained from a man older than 75 with acute or convalescent COVID-19. CDR3 sequence reads: CASSYPGTVGELFF. The CDR3 DNA sequence: TGTGCCAGCAGTTACCCTGGGACAGTCGGGGAGCTGTTTTTT.